This T cell receptor beta chain appears in the sequencing data of a study of blood T cells in healthy people across ages. For the study at large: About one barcoded beta molecule per two T cells was the capture yield of template switching. Study-level findings and limits: Per million T cells, TCR beta diversity dropped about linearly as age rose.

This clonotype was observed a few times. The target antigen is unknown. A sample-barcoded 5' primer and a J-beta primer mix were used in a second PCR of roughly 6 to 11 cycles. From the 5' RACE reads, TCRdb called clonotypes with MiXCR, one entry per CDR3 protein. The sample has around 1.5 million distinct CDR3 sequences, 40% to 50% seen once. Germline V lookup: CDR1 SGDLS, CDR2 YYNGEE. V lost 3 bases and J lost 2, with 12 bases in between. The CDR3 has 15 residues. The clonotype comes from a woman under 30 in good health. This chain links TRBV9 with TRBJ2-1; unclear D gene. The specimen was blood. CDR3 in amino acids: CASSGEGGTYNEQFF. The CDR3 bases are TGTGCCAGCAGCGGTGAAGGCGGCACCTACAATGAGCAGTTCTTC.